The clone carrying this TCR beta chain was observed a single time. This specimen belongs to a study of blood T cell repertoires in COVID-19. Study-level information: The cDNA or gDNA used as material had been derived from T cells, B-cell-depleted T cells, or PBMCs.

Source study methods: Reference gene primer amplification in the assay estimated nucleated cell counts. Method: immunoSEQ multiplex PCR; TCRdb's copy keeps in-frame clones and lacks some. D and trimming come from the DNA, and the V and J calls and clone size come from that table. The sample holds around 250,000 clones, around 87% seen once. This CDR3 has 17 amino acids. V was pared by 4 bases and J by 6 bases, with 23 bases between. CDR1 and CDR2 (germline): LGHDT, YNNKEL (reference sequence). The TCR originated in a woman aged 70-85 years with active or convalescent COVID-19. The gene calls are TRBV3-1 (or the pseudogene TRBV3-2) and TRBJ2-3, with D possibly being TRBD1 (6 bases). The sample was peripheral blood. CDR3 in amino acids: CASSPSARDKSPDTQYF. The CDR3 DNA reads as TGTGCCAGCAGCCCTTCGGCCCGGGACAAAAGTCCTGATACGCAGTATTTT.